Listed below are T cell receptor beta chains from one sample, sequenced in a study of blood T cells in healthy people across ages. TCRdb re-derived calls from the 5' RACE reads in MiXCR, one entry per CDR3 protein. The table has under 2 million distinct CDR3 sequences, 30% to 40% seen once; the top ten hold about 11%. The specimen was blood. These receptors were collected from a woman aged 25 to 39 in good health. The CDR3 runs from the conserved cysteine through the conserved F or W. Each record gives: clone size, CDR3 length, V gene, D gene, J gene, CDR3 protein, CDR3 DNA. D genes are given only for firm matches. Clone size is shown for a subset of rows, as once, few, many or a class of expanded clone.

-	11	TRBV18	-	TRBJ1-1	CASVQKTEAFF	TGTGCCAGCGTCCAGAAGACTGAAGCTTTCTTT
-	14	TRBV9	TRBD1	TRBJ2-7	CASSVGDSGYEQYF	TGTGCCAGCAGCGTAGGGGACAGCGGATACGAGCAGTACTTC
-	15	TRBV9	TRBD2	TRBJ2-7	CASSDLAGVGNEQYF	TGTGCCAGCAGCGATCTAGCGGGGGTGGGGAACGAGCAGTACTTC
-	14	TRBV20-1	-	TRBJ2-3	CSARRGKPGDTQYF	TGCAGTGCTCGTCGCGGGAAACCCGGAGATACGCAGTATTTT
few	15	TRBV28	-	TRBJ2-1	CASSFRQPVYNEQFF	TGTGCCAGCAGTTTTAGGCAGCCCGTCTACAATGAGCAGTTCTTC
few	16	TRBV5-5	-	TRBJ2-5	CASSPPRLPVGETQYF	TGTGCCAGCAGCCCACCCCGACTGCCCGTAGGAGAGACCCAGTACTTC
few	13	TRBV7-9	TRBD1	TRBJ1-1	CASSYGQGAEAFF	TGTGCCAGCAGCTACGGACAGGGGGCTGAAGCTTTCTTT
few	15	TRBV30	-	TRBJ1-2	CAWSPTGTAFYGYTF	TGTGCCTGGAGTCCTACCGGGACCGCGTTCTATGGCTACACCTTC
-	13	TRBV20-1	TRBD2	TRBJ2-1	CSANLAGADEQFF	TGCAGTGCGAACCTAGCGGGAGCCGATGAGCAGTTCTTC
-	14	TRBV20-1	TRBD1	TRBJ1-2	CSAPDREDLSGYTF	TGCAGTGCGCCCGACAGGGAGGACTTGAGTGGCTACACCTTC
-	15	TRBV20-1	TRBD1	TRBJ2-3	CSARDGQVGTDTQYF	TGCAGTGCTAGAGACGGACAGGTCGGAACAGATACGCAGTATTTT
few	16	TRBV28	TRBD2	TRBJ2-3	CASSATGTSVVDTQYF	TGTGCCAGCAGTGCTACCGGGACTAGCGTTGTAGATACGCAGTATTTT
-	16	TRBV11-2	TRBD2	TRBJ2-1	CASRQTSGGGWNEQFF	TGTGCCAGCAGACAAACTAGCGGGGGGGGCTGGAATGAGCAGTTCTTC
few	13	TRBV10-2	-	TRBJ1-1	CASSEEGKAEAFF	TGCGCCAGCAGTGAAGAGGGGAAGGCTGAAGCTTTCTTT
few	16	TRBV9	TRBD2	TRBJ2-1	CASSFGLAGGGNEQFF	TGTGCCAGCAGCTTCGGACTAGCGGGAGGAGGTAATGAGCAGTTCTTC
-	15	TRBV4-1	TRBD2	TRBJ2-7	CASSQILAAAYEQYF	TGCGCCAGCAGCCAAATACTAGCGGCGGCCTACGAGCAGTACTTC
-	15	TRBV30	TRBD2	TRBJ2-3	CAWSVGTSGMDTQYF	TGTGCCTGGAGTGTGGGGACTAGCGGGATGGATACGCAGTATTTT
few	14	TRBV6-6	-	TRBJ1-2	CASSYGRGSYGYTF	TGTGCCAGCAGTTACGGTCGGGGGTCCTATGGCTACACCTTC
few	14	TRBV2	-	TRBJ2-3	CASAEGQYTDTQYF	TGTGCCAGCGCCGAGGGGCAGTATACAGATACGCAGTATTTT
few	16	TRBV7-6	TRBD2	TRBJ2-3	CASSLEPSGKGRTQYF	TGTGCCAGCAGCTTAGAACCTAGCGGGAAAGGTCGTACGCAGTATTTT
few	18	TRBV20-1	TRBD2	TRBJ2-1	CSAPRASGSHRGGNEQFF	TGCAGTGCCCCTCGGGCTAGCGGGAGTCACCGCGGGGGCAATGAGCAGTTCTTC
-	14	TRBV4-1	-	TRBJ2-1	CASSPLSTYNEQFF	TGCGCCAGCAGCCCCTTGTCTACCTACAATGAGCAGTTCTTC